This note documents a single T cell receptor beta chain sequence. This clonotype has more than one count but fewer than ten. Its antigen has not been determined. Nothing much larger sits one base from this clone, and base qualities are not available. TCRdb lists the instrument as Illumina HiSeq 2500. TCR beta libraries were prepared by quantitative 5'-RACE with molecular barcodes. The original methods were these. Disease-linked TCR variants were identified with a new computational method built on a probabilistic model of VDJ rearrangement. The raw public reads went through TCRdb reprocessing: fastp at Q25, MiXCR clone calling, in-frame beta chains kept. When rows share a CDR3 protein, they turn into one entry using the most common DNA and genes. The V and J calls and clone size come from TCRdb's table, not from the authors' own analysis. The sample profile shows 300,000 to 350,000 distinct CDR3 sequences; approximately 10% of them were found once. Of the sample, around 10% falls within the top ten clones.

The sample originates from a study of CD8 T cells in ankylosing spondylitis (dated by TCRdb to about 2017). Study-level background: The study set out to find disease-linked TCR variants by profiling T cell receptor beta repertoires in ankylosing spondylitis patients and healthy donors. The full study cohort was made up of 25 to 30 ankylosing spondylitis patients and 108 healthy donors. Peripheral blood samples were taken, and synovial fluid was additionally collected from ankylosing spondylitis patients.

Study-wide conclusions, independent of this receptor: The disease-linked clones were reported as significantly enriched in matched synovial fluid samples from ankylosing spondylitis patients. In peripheral blood, the disease-linked clones were found at relatively low frequencies and had a CD8+ phenotype. Some motif variants were previously reported in synovial fluid and blood of reactive arthritis patients, suggesting common disease-initiation mechanisms. Blood from ankylosing spondylitis patients appeared to be characterized by a TCR beta motif made up of under 10 highly homologous amino acid variants.

The germline V gene specifies SGHVS as CDR1 and FQNEAQ as CDR2. The CDR3 goes from the cysteine to the phenylalanine over 15 residues. Only the CDR3 part of the read is kept: 45 bases, read in frame from the first base. The germline V end is reduced by 2 bases and the J end by 8 bases; junction bases left unmatched: 7. This receptor was obtained from a female donor with ankylosing spondylitis or in good health (not recorded which). In this chain, TRBV7-8 is recombined with TRBJ1-4, and TRBD1 matches 8 of the central bases. Material: blood, either unsorted or a sorted T cell fraction (not recorded which). The CDR3: CASSLLGRGPEKLFF. The nucleotides read TGTGCCAGCAGCTTACTGGGCAGGGGGCCGGAAAAACTGTTTTTT.